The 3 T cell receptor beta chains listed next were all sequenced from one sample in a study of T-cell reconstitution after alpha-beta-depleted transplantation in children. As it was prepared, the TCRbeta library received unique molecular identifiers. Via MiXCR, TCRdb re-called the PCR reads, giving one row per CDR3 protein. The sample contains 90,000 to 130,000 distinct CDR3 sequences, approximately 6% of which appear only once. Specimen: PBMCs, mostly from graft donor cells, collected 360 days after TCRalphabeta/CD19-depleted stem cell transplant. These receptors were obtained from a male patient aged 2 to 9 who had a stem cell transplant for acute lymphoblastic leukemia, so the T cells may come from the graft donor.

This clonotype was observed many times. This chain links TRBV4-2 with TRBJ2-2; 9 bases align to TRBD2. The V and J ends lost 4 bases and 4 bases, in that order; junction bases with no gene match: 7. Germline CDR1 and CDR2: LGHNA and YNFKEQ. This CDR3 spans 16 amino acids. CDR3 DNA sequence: TGTGCCAGCAGCCTAAAGCTAGCGGGGAGCACCGGGGAGCTGTTTTTT. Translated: CASSLKLAGSTGELFF.

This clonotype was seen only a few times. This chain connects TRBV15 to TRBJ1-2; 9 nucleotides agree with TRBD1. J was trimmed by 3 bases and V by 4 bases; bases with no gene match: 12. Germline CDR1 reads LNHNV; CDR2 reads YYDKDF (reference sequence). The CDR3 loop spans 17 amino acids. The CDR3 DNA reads TGTGCCACCAGCACGCGTTCGGGGACAGGGCTATACTATGGCTACACCTTC. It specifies CATSTRSGTGLYYGYTF.

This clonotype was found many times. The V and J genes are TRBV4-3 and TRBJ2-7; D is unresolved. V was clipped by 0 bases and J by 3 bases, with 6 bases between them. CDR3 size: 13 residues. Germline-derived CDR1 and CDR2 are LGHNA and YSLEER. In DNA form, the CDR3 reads TGCGCCAGCAGCCAAGATTGGGGCTACGAGCAGTACTTC. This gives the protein CASSQDWGYEQYF.